The present entry profiles one T cell receptor (beta chain) with its context. Its specificity is not known. The sample belongs to a study of shared clonotypes between healthy human individuals. Researchers divided each subset's genomic DNA evenly across several immunoSEQ plates. Here immunoSEQ multiplex PCR was the method, and the copy in TCRdb shows in-frame clones only, minus some. Among over 700,000 clones listed, roughly two thirds were seen once. Study-level results: Generally, estimated richness proved larger in naive subsets than it did in memory subsets.

Germline V gene data show CDR1 as SGHTA and CDR2 as FQGTGA. The CDR3 has 12 amino acids. V dropped 5 bases and J dropped 8; count of bases not matched to a gene: 5. The origin of this receptor is a woman aged 25 to 45 in good health. Sample: memory CD4+ T cells sorted from blood. Stated subset: CD45RA-negative fraction. V is TRBV7-3 and J is TRBJ1-2; 7 nucleotides align to TRBD1. CDR3 sequence (DNA): TGTGCCAGCAGCGACAGGGATTGCGGCTACACCTTC. Translated: CASSDRDCGYTF. Complete variable domain (other parts from reference TRBV7-3 and TRBJ1-2): GAGVSQTPSNKVTEKGKYVELRCDPISGHTALYWYRQSLGQGPEFLIYFQGTGAADDSGLPNDRFFAVRPEGSVSTLKIQRTERGDSAVYLCASSDRDCGYTFGSGTRLTVV.